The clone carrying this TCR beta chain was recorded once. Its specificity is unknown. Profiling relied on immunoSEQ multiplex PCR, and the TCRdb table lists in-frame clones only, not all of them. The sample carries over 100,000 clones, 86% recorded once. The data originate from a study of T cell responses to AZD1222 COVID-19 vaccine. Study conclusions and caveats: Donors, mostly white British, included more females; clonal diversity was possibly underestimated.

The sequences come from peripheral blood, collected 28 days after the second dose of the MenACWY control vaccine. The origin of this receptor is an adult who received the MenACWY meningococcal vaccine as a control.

The CDR3 DNA reads as TGTGCCAGCAGTAGGGACAAGGCGATTGGGGACACCGGGGAGCTGTTTTTT. Translation gives CASSRDKAIGDTGELFF. The chain is built from TRBV7-8 and TRBJ2-2, with TRBD1 as a possible D gene (6 bases). This CDR3 is built from 17 residues. Germline loops: CDR1 SGHVS, CDR2 FQNEAQ. Deletions cut 6 bases from V and 3 bases from J, with 20 bases between.